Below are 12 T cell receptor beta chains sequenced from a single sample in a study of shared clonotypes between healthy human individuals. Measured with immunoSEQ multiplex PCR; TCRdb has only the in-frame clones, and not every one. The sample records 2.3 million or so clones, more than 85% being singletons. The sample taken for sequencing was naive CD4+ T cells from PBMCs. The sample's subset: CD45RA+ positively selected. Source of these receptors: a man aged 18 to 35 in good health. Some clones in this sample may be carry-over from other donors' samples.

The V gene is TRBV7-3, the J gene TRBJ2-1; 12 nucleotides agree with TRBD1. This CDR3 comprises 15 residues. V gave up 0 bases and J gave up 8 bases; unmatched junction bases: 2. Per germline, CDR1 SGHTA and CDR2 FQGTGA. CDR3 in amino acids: CASSLTGQGADEQFF. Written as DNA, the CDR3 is TGTGCCAGCAGCTTAACGGGACAGGGGGCAGATGAGCAGTTCTTC. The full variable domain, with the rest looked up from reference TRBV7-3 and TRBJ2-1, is GAGVSQTPSNKVTEKGKYVELRCDPISGHTALYWYRQSLGQGPEFLIYFQGTGAADDSGLPNDRFFAVRPEGSVSTLKIQRTERGDSAVYLCASSLTGQGADEQFFGPGTRLTVL.

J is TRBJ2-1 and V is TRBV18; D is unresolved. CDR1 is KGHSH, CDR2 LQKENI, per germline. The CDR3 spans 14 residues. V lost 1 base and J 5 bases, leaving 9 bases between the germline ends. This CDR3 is CASSPLGFDNEQFF. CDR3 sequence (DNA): TGTGCCAGCTCACCACTCGGGTTCGACAATGAGCAGTTCTTC.

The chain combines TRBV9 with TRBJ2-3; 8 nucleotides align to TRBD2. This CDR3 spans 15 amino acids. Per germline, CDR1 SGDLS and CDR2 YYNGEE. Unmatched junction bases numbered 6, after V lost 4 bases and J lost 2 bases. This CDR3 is CASSPSGGYTDTQYF. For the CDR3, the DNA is TGTGCCAGCAGCCCCAGCGGGGGCTACACAGATACGCAGTATTTT.

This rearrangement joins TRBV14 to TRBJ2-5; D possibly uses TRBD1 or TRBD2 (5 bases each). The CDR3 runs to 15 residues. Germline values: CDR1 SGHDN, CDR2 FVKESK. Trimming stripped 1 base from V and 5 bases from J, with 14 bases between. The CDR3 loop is CASSQAQGGGETQYF. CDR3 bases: TGTGCCAGCAGCCAAGCGCAGGGTGGCGGGGAGACCCAGTACTTC.

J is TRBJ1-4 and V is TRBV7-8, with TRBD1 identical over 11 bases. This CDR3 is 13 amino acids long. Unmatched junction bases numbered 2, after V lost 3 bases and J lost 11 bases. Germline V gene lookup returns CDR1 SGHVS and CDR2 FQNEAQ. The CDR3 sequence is CASSLGQGVKLFF. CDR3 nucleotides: TGTGCCAGCAGCTTGGGACAGGGGGTTAAACTGTTTTTT. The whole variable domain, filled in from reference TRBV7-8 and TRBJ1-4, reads GAGVSQSPRYKVAKRGQDVALRCDPISGHVSLFWYQQALGQGPEFLTYFQNEAQLDKSGLPSDRFFAERPEGSVSTLKIQRTQQEDSAVYLCASSLGQGVKLFFGSGTQLSVL.

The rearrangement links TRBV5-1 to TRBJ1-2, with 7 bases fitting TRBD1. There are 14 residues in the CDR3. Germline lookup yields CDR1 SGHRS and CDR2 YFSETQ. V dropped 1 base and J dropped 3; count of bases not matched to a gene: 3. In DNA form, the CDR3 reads TGCGCCAGCAGCTTGAAGGGGGCTGACTATGGCTACACCTTC. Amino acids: CASSLKGADYGYTF.

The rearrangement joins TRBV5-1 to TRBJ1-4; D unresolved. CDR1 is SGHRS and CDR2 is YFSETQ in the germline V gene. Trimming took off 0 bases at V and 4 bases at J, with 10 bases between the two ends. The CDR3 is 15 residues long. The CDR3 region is CASSLVRVYNEKLFF. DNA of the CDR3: TGCGCCAGCAGCTTGGTACGGGTTTATAATGAAAAACTGTTTTTT.

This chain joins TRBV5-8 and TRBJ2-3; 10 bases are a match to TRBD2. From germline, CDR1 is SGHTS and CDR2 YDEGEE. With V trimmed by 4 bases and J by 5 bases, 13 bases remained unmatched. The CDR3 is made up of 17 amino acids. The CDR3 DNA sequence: TGTGCCAGCAGCCCACCATGGGCTAGCGGGAGTGGAGATACGCAGTATTTT. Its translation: CASSPPWASGSGDTQYF.

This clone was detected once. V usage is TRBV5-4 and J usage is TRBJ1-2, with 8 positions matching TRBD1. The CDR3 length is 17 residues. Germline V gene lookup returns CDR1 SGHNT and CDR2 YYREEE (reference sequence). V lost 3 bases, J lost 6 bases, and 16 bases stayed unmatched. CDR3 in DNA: TGTGCCAGCAGCTCCGCAAAGGAAGGACAGGGAAGGAATGGCTACACCTTC. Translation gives CASSSAKEGQGRNGYTF. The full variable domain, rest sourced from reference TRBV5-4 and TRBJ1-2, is ETGVTQSPTHLIKTRGQQVTLRCSSQSGHNTVSWYQQALGQGPQFIFQYYREEENGRGNFPPRFSGLQFPNYSSELNVNALELDDSALYLCASSSAKEGQGRNGYTFGSGTRLTVV.

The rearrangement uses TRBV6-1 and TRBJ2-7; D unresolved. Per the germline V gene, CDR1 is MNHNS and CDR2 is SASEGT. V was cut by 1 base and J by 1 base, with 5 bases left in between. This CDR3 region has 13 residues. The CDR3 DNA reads TGTGCCAGCAGTGAAGGGGATTCCTACGAGCAGTACTTC. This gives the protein CASSEGDSYEQYF.

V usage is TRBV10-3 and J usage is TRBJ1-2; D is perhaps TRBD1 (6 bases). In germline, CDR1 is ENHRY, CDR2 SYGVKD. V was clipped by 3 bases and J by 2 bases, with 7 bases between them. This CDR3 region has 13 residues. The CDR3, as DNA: TGTGCCATCAGTGACGACAGGAACTATGGCTACACCTTC. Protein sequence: CAISDDRNYGYTF.

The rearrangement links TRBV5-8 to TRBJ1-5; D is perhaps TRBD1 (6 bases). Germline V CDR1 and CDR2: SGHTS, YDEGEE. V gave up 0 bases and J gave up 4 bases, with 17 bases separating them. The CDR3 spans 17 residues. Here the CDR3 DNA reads TGTGCCAGCAGCTTGGGAGCGGACAGAAGGCCAAATCAGCCCCAGCATTTT. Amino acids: CASSLGADRRPNQPQHF.